The clone carrying this T cell receptor beta chain was seen a handful of times. Its matching antigen is unknown. These data come from a study of T cells in Graves' hyperthyroidism and ophthalmopathy. Trimming at V came to 4 bases and at J to 4 bases, leaving 12 bases not matched to a gene. This CDR3 contains 16 residues. Per the germline V gene, CDR1 is SGHKS and CDR2 is YYEKEE (reference sequence). Findings and caveats of the study: In the blood, most expanded thyroid clonotypes above 0.001 appeared as well.

Template material for amplifying TCR beta CDR3 regions consisted of RNA transcripts. The TCR CDR3 first-round RT-PCR relied on the HTBI primer set. Each CDR3 protein is one row after TCRdb ran MiXCR on the multiplex PCR reads. The table has around 570,000 distinct CDR3 sequences, 15% to 20% seen once. The chain uses TRBV5-5 and TRBJ2-7; 9 nucleotides match TRBD1. The TCR sequence derives from a man aged 35 to 55 with Graves' ophthalmopathy. The source material was blood. The CDR3 DNA reads as TGTGCCAGCAGCCCCACTACGGGGACAGGGTGGTACGAGCAGTACTTC. This translates into CASSPTTGTGWYEQYF.